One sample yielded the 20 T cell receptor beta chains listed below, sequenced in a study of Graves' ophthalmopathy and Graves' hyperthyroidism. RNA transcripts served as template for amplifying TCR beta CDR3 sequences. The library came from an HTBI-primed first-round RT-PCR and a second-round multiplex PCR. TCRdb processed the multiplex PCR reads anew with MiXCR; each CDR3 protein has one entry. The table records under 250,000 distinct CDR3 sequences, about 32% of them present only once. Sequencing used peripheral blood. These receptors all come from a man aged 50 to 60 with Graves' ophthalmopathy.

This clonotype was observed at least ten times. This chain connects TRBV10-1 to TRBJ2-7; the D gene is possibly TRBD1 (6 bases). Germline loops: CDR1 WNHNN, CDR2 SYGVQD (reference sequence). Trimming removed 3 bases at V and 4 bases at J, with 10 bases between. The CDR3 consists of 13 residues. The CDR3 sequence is CASSDRQGYEQYF. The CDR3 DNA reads TGCGCCAGCAGTGATCGGCAGGGGTACGAGCAGTACTTC.

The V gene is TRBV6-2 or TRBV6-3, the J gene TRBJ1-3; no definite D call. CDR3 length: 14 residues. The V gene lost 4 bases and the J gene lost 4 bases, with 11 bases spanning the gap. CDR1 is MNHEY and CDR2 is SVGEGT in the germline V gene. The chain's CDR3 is CASSLLGRGNTIYF. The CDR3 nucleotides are TGTGCCAGCAGTTTACTGGGTCGGGGAAACACCATATATTTT.

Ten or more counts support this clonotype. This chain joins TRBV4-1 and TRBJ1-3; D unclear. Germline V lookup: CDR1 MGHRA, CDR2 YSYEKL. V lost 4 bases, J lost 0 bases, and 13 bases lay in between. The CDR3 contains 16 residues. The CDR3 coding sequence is TGCGCCAGCAGCCCCTCCGATAGCCTCTCTGGAAACACCATATATTTT. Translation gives CASSPSDSLSGNTIYF.

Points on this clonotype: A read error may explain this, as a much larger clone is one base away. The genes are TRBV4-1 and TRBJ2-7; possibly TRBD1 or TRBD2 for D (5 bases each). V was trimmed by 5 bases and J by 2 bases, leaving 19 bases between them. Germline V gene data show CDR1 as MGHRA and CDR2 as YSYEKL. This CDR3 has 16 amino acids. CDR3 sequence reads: CASSKVGVLSAYEQYF. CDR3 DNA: TGCGCCAGCAGCAAAGTGGGGGTTCTGTCGGCCTACGAGCAGTACTTC.

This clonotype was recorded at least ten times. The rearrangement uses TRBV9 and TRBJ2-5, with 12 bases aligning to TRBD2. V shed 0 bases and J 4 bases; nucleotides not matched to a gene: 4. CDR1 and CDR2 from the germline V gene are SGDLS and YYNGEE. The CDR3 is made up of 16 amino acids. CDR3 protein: CASSVGASGRGETQYF. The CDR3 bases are TGTGCCAGCAGCGTAGGGGCTAGCGGGAGGGGAGAGACCCAGTACTTC.

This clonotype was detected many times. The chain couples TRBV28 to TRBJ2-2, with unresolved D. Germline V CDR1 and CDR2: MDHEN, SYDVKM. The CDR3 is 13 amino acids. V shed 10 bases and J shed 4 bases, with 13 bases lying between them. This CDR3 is CAIQTLSTGELFF. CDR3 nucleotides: TGTGCCATCCAAACTCTTTCCACCGGGGAGCTGTTTTTT.

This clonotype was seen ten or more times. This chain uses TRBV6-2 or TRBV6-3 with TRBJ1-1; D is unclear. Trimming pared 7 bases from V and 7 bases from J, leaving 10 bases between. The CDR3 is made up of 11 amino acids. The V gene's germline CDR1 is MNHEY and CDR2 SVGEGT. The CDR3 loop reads CASTQTGEAFF. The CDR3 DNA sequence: TGTGCCAGCACCCAGACGGGTGAAGCTTTCTTT.

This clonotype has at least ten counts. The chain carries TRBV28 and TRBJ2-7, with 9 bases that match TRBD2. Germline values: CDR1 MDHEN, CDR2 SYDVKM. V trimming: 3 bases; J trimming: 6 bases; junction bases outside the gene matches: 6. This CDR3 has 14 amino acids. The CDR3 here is CASSLAGGTCEQYF. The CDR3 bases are TGTGCCAGCAGTTTGGCGGGAGGGACCTGCGAGCAGTACTTC.

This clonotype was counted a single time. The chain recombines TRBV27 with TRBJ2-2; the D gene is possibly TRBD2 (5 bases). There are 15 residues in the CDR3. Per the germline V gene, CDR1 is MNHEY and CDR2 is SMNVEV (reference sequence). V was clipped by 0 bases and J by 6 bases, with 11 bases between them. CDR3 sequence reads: CASSLSSARAGELFF. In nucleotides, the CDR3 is TGTGCCAGCAGTTTATCCTCTGCGCGGGCCGGGGAGCTGTTTTTT.

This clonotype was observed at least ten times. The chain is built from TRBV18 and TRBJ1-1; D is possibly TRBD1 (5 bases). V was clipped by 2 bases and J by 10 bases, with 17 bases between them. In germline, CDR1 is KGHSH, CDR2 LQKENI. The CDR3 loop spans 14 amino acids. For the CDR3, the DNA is TGTGCCAGCTCACCATCGGATGGGGGTTTACGAGCTTTCTTT. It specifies CASSPSDGGLRAFF.

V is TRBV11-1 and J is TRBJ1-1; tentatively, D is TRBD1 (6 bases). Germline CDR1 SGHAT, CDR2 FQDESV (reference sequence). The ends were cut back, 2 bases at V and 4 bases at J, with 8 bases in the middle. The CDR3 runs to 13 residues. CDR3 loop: CASSLTGLTEAFF. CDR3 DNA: TGTGCCAGCAGCTTAACAGGGCTCACTGAAGCTTTCTTT.

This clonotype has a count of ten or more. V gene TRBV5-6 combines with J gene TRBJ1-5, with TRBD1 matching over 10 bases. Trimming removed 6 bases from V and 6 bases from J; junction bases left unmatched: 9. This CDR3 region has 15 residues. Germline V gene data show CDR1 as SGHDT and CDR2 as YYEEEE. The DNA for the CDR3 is TGTGCCAGCAACGTAGGACAGGGGGAAGGTCAGCCCCAGCATTTT. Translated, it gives CASNVGQGEGQPQHF.

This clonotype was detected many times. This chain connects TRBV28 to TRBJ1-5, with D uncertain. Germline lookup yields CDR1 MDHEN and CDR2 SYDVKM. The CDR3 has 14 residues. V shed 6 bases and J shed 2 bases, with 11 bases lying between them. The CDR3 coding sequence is TGTGCCAGCAGGTCTGGGTCGGGCAATCAGCCCCAGCATTTT. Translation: CASRSGSGNQPQHF. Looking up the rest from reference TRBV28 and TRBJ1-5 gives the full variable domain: DVKVTQSSRYLVKRTGEKVFLECVQDMDHENMFWYRQDPGLGLRLIYFSYDVKMKEKGDIPEGYSVSREKKERFSLILESASTNQTSMYLCASRSGSGNQPQHFGDGTRLSIL.

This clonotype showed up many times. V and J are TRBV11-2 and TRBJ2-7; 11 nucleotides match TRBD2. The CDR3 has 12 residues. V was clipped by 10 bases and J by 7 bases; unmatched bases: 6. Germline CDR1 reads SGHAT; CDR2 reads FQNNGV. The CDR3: CATTSGGPEQYF. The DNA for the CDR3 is TGTGCCACTACTAGCGGGGGCCCTGAGCAGTACTTC.

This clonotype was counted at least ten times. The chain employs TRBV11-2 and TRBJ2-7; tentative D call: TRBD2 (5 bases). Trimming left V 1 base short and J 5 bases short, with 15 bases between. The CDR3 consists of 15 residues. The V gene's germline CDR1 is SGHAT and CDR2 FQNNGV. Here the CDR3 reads CASSLGPGIGNEQYF. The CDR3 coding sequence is TGTGCCAGCAGCTTAGGTCCCGGGATCGGGAACGAGCAGTACTTC. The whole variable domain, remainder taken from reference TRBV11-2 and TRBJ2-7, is EAGVAQSPRYKIIEKRQSVAFWCNPISGHATLYWYQQILGQGPKLLIQFQNNGVVDDSQLPKDRFSAERLKGVDSTLKIQPAKLEDSAVYLCASSLGPGIGNEQYFGPGTRLTVT.

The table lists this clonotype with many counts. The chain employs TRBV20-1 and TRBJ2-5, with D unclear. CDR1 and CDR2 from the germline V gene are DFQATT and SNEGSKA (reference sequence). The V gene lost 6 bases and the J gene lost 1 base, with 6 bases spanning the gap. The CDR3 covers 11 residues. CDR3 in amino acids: CSAQAQETQYF. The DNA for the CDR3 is TGCAGTGCCCAGGCCCAAGAGACCCAGTACTTC.

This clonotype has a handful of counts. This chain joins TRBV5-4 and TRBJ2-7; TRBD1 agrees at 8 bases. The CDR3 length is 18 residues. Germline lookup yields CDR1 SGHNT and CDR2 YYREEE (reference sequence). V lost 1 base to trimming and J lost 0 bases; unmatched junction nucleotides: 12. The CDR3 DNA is TGTGCCAGCAGCTTGTTACTTCCGACAGGGGCCAGCTCCTACGAGCAGTACTTC. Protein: CASSLLLPTGASSYEQYF.

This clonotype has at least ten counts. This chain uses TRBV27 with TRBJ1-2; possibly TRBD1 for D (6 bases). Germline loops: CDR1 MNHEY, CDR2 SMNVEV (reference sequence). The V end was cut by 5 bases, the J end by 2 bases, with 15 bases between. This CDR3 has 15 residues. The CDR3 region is CASSPPGTPNYGYTF. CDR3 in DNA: TGTGCCAGCAGTCCCCCCGGGACACCGAACTATGGCTACACCTTC.

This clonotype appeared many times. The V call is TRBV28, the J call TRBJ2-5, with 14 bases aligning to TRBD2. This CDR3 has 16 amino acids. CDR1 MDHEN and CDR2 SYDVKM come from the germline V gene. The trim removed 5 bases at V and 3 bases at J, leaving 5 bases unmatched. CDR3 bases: TGTGCCAGCAGTGTAGGACTAGCGGGAGGCGAAGAGACCCAGTACTTC. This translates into CASSVGLAGGEETQYF.

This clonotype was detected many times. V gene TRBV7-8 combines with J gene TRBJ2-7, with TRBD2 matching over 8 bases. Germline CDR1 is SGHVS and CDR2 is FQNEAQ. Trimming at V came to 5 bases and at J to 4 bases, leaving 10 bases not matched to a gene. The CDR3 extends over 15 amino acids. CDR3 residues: CASSLPGGGLYEQYF. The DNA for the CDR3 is TGTGCCAGCAGCCTTCCCGGGGGGGGCCTTTACGAGCAGTACTTC.